Below, one T cell receptor beta chain is given with its context. The antigen remains undetermined. Vbeta (60) and Jbeta (13) primers were used in the PCR. Data came from immunoSEQ multiplex PCR; TCRdb stores just in-frame clones and leaves some out. The sample comprises 85,000 to 130,000 clones, about three quarters of which are singletons, and 0.79% rests with the top ten. The data were taken from a study of cytomegalovirus exposure and HLA in healthy donors. Study-wide points: The authors enumerated under 200 TCR beta chains as linked to cytomegalovirus. Specificity for CMV antigens was confirmed in vitro for three of the CMV-associated chains. Earlier analysis yielded a pattern in which most TCR beta V segments were productive about 87% or about 30% of the time. A later analysis reportedly identified an Asian-associated ancestry cluster as carrying fewer N-insertions than the approximately 710-donor mean.

The trim removed 3 bases at V and 3 bases at J, leaving 13 bases unmatched. CDR1 and CDR2 from the germline V gene are MDHEN and SYDVKM. This CDR3 is built from 17 residues. The clonotype comes from a boy between 10 and 17 years old in good health and CMV-seronegative. The chain combines TRBV28 with TRBJ1-2; TRBD1 agrees at 7 bases. Sequenced input: PBMCs. CDR3: CASSFHPVDRDDYGYTF. The CDR3 region has the DNA TGTGCCAGCAGTTTCCACCCCGTAGACAGGGACGACTATGGCTACACCTTC.